This TCR beta chain was documented in a study of shared clonotypes between healthy human individuals. Study as a whole: Per donor, CD8 memory used one plate, CD8 naive used two, CD4 memory used three and CD4 naive used three.

The V and J ends lost 2 bases and 5 bases, in that order; junction bases with no gene match: 2. There are 16 residues in the CDR3. Germline V gives CDR1 MNHEY, CDR2 SVGAGI. As defined, naive CD8 cells were CD45RO-negative and positively selected for CCR7, with terminally differentiated effector memory CD45RA+ cells excluded. Donors had no recently reported acute infections or vaccinations and were HIV-negative. TCRdb's table, derived via immunoSEQ multiplex PCR, lists solely in-frame clones and lacks some. The repertoire has 550,000 to 750,000 clones, about 90% of them found once; the top ten carry about 24%.

The gene calls are TRBV6-5 and TRBJ2-5; 16 positions match TRBD2. The TCR originated in a man under 40 in good health. Input material: naive CD8+ T cells sorted from blood. The CDR3 nucleotides are TGTGCCAGCAGTTACGGGGGACTAGCGGGAGGGGAGACCCAGTACTTC. Translated, it gives CASSYGGLAGGETQYF.